This TCR beta chain was retrieved from a study of blood T cells in healthy people across ages. CDR1 and CDR2 from the germline V gene are SGHRS and YFSETQ. With V trimmed by 4 bases and J by 4 bases, 5 bases remained unmatched. The CDR3 runs 14 residues. A J-beta primer mix and a sample-barcoded 5' primer were used in a second PCR of roughly 6 to 12 cycles. TCRdb independently ran MiXCR on the 5' RACE reads; one entry per CDR3 protein. Altogether fewer than 800,000 distinct CDR3 sequences are present, over 20% being singletons, with the ten largest covering roughly 3.6%. This clonotype was counted only a few times.

The sequenced sample consisted of blood. V usage is TRBV5-1 and J usage is TRBJ1-2; 9 nucleotides align to TRBD1. This TCR was recovered from a man in his 70s in good health. CDR3 region: CASSTGTGPYGYTF. CDR3 DNA: TGCGCCAGCAGCACCGGGACAGGGCCCTATGGCTACACCTTC.